The 10 T cell receptor beta chains listed next were all sequenced from one sample in a study of identifying expanded T cells in peripheral blood. The repertoire was sequenced with immunoSEQ multiplex PCR; TCRdb's copy has only in-frame clones and lacks some. The sample records fewer than 130,000 clones, around 88% being singletons. Material: blood. Source of these receptors: a person aged 18-69 years in good health.

This clone was counted only a few times. The chain combines TRBV7-6 with TRBJ2-7; D remains unclear. Per germline, CDR1 SGHVS and CDR2 FNYEAQ. The CDR3 is made up of 13 amino acids. Trimming took off 1 base at V and 2 bases at J, with 6 bases between the two ends. The CDR3 reads CASSLEATYEQYF. In DNA, the CDR3 is TGTGCCAGCAGCTTAGAAGCCACCTACGAGCAGTACTTC.

The V gene is TRBV2, the J gene TRBJ2-5; tentatively, D is TRBD2 (6 bases). V shed 3 bases and J shed 5 bases, with 16 bases lying between them. Germline CDR1 SNHLY, CDR2 FYNNEI. The CDR3 length is 15 residues. The CDR3 loop is CASSDWGLSGETQYF. The DNA for the CDR3 is TGTGCCAGCAGTGATTGGGGACTTTCCGGGGAGACCCAGTACTTC.

In its sample, this clone was seen once. J is TRBJ2-7 and V is TRBV18; no clear D. Germline loops: CDR1 KGHSH, CDR2 LQKENI. Trimming took 6 bases from V and 0 from J, leaving 6 bases between them. The CDR3 spans 12 residues. The CDR3: CASSQSSYEQYF. The CDR3 DNA reads as TGTGCCAGCTCCCAGAGCTCCTACGAGCAGTACTTC.

This chain joins TRBV4-3 and TRBJ2-3; the match to TRBD2 covers 7 bases. The trim removed 3 bases at V and 9 bases at J, leaving 15 bases unmatched. CDR1 and CDR2 (germline): LGHNA, YSLEER. This CDR3 contains 16 residues. Here the CDR3 DNA reads TGCGCCAGCAGCCAGGGAAGGACTAGTTTAATTGGAACGCAGTATTTT. Translation gives CASSQGRTSLIGTQYF.

The chain combines TRBV7-2 with TRBJ2-6; D uncertain. V lost 5 bases and J lost 3, with 11 bases in between. The germline CDR1 and CDR2 sequences are SGHTA and FQGNSA. The CDR3 has 15 amino acids. CDR3 sequence (DNA): TGTGCCAGCAGCCGTCTATATGTTGGGGCCAACGTCCTGACTTTC. This sequence encodes CASSRLYVGANVLTF.

The CDR3 protein is CASSESPYYGYTF. In DNA, the CDR3 is TGTGCCAGCAGTGAATCCCCCTACTATGGCTACACCTTC. This rearrangement joins TRBV25-1 to TRBJ1-2; no clear D gene. This CDR3 is built from 13 residues. Germline V gene lookup returns CDR1 MGHDK and CDR2 SYGVNS. Trimming left V 1 base short and J 3 bases short, with 6 bases between.

This clone was counted a single time. The chain is built from TRBV5-4 and TRBJ2-1, with TRBD2 as a possible D gene (6 bases). Germline V gene sequence: CDR1 SGHNT, CDR2 YYREEE (reference sequence). The CDR3 loop spans 13 amino acids. V gave up 5 bases and J gave up 3 bases, with 9 bases separating them. CDR3 region: CASSGGNYNEQFF. The CDR3, as DNA: TGTGCCAGCAGTGGGGGGAACTACAATGAGCAGTTCTTC.

The rearrangement links TRBV10-3 to TRBJ2-2; weak D call: TRBD1 (6 bases). Trimming pared 0 bases from V and 13 bases from J, leaving 15 bases between. This CDR3 has 14 amino acids. CDR1 and CDR2 from the germline V gene are ENHRY and SYGVKD. The CDR3 region has the DNA TGTGCCATCAGTGAGTCAGCTGGGCCGACAGGGCTGTTTTTT. Amino acid sequence: CAISESAGPTGLFF.

This CDR3 is CASSLGSSGNTIYF. In DNA form, the CDR3 reads TGTGCCAGCAGTCTGGGGAGCTCTGGAAACACCATATATTTT. The chain has TRBV6-5 and TRBJ1-3; D not resolved. The CDR3 totals 14 residues. Deletions cut 5 bases from V and 0 bases from J, with 8 bases between. The germline V gene encodes CDR1 MNHEY and CDR2 SVGAGI.

This chain uses TRBV10-2 with TRBJ1-1; D gene unclear. Trimming pared 6 bases from V and 5 bases from J, leaving 10 bases between. Germline loops: CDR1 WSHSY, CDR2 SAAADI. This CDR3 contains 12 residues. CDR3 in amino acids: CASRRSDTEAFF. The CDR3 bases are TGCGCCAGCAGGAGGTCGGATACTGAAGCTTTCTTT.